This T cell receptor (beta chain) came from a study of T cell repertoires in cytomegalovirus infection. Overall study context: A matching HLA type, together with CMV infection, was signaled by public TCR beta signatures. General study results and limits: CMV-specific HLA-C-restricted TCR beta clonotypes dominated the ex vivo response. Accumulated public TCR beta family frequency recognized individuals carrying CMV together with the relevant HLA.

The CDR3 extends over 15 amino acids. Germline V gives CDR1 KGHDR, CDR2 SFDVKD. V shed 4 bases, J shed 4 bases, and the junction held 4 bases outside the gene matches. This clonotype was seen a handful of times. Its antigen is unidentified. MiXCR was run by TCRdb on the reads, yielding one entry per CDR3 protein. The data hold fewer than 550,000 distinct CDR3 sequences, with roughly 29% observed a single time. The rearrangement joins TRBV24-1 to TRBJ2-3; 10 bases are shared with TRBD1. Sequenced: PBMCs. The source of this sequence is a human donor in good health (CMV status not recorded). Some clones in this sample may be carry-over from other donors' samples. The CDR3 is CATSDPGQGADTQYF. As DNA, the CDR3 is TGTGCCACCAGTGACCCCGGACAGGGGGCAGATACGCAGTATTTT.